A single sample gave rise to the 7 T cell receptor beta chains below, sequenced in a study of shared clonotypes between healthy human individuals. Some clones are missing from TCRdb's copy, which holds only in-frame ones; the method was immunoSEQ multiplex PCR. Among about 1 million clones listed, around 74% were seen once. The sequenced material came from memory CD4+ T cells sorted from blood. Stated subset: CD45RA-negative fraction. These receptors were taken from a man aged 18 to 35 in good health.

CDR3 amino acids: CASKKNSYNEQFF. The DNA of the CDR3 is TGTGCCAGCAAGAAGAACTCCTACAATGAGCAGTTCTTC. The chain has TRBV27 and TRBJ2-1; D gene unclear. The ends were cut back, 7 bases at V and 0 bases at J, with 7 bases in the middle. The CDR3 runs to 13 residues. Germline CDR1 is MNHEY and CDR2 is SMNVEV (reference sequence).

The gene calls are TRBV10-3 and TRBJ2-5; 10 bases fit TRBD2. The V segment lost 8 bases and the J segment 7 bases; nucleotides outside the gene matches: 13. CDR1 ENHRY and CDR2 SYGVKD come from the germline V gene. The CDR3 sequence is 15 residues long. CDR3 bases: TGTGCCATCCGGGATCCAGCGGGAGGGTCATGGACCCAGTACTTC. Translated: CAIRDPAGGSWTQYF.

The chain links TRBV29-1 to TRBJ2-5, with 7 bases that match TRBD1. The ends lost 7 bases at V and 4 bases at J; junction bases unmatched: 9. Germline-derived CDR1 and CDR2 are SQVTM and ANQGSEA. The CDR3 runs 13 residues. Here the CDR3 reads CSARQGAAETQYF. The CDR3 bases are TGCAGCGCCCGACAGGGTGCGGCAGAGACCCAGTACTTC.

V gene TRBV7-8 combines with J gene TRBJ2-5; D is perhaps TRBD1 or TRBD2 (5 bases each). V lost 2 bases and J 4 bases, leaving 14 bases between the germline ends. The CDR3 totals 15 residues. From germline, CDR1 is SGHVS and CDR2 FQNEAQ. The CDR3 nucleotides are TGTGCCAGCAGCTTAACCGGGACCCTCTCAGAGACCCAGTACTTC. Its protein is CASSLTGTLSETQYF.

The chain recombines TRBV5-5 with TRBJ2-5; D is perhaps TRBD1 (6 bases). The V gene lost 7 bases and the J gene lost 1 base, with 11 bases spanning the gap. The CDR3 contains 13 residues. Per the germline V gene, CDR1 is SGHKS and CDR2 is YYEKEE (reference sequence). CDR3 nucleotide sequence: TGTGCCAGCGCTCCAGGGGCCCAAGAGACCCAGTACTTC. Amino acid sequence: CASAPGAQETQYF. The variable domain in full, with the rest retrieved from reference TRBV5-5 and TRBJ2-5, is DAGVTQSPTHLIKTRGQQVTLRCSPISGHKSVSWYQQVLGQGPQFIFQYYEKEERGRGNFPDRFSARQFPNYSSELNVNALLLGDSALYLCASAPGAQETQYFGPGTRLLVL.

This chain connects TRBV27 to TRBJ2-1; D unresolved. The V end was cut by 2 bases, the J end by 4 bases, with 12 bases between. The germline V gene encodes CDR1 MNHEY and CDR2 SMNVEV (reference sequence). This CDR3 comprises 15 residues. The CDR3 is CASSLGSPLYNEQFF. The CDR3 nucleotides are TGTGCCAGCAGTTTAGGTTCCCCCCTTTACAATGAGCAGTTCTTC.

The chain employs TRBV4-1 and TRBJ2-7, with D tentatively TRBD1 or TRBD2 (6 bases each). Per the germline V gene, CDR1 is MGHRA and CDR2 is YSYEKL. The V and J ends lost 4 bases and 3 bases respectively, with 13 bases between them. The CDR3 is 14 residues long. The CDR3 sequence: CASSRGGLGYEQYF. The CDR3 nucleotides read TGCGCCAGCAGCCGAGGGGGGCTCGGCTACGAGCAGTACTTC.